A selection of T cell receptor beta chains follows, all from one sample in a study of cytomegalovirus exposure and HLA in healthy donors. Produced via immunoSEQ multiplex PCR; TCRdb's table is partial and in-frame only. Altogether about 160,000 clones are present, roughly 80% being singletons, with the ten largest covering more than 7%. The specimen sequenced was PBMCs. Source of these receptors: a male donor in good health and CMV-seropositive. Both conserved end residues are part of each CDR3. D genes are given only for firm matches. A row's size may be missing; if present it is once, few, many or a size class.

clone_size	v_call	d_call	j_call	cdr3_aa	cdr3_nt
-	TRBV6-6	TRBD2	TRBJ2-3	CASSPGGPGSGDTQYF	TGTGCCAGCAGCCCGGGAGGGCCGGGATCAGGAGATACGCAGTATTTT
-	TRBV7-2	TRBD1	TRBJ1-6	CASSLRGIRDSPLHF	TGTGCCAGCAGCCTCAGGGGGATCAGGGATTCACCCCTCCACTTT
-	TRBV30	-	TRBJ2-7	CAWSVAVVGSYEQYF	TGTGCCTGGAGTGTAGCCGTCGTGGGCTCGTACGAGCAGTACTTC
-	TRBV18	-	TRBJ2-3	CASSPKGQRGTDTQYF	TGTGCCAGCTCACCTAAAGGACAGCGAGGCACAGATACGCAGTATTTT
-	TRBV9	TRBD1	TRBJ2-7	CASSATGGSYEQYF	TGTGCCAGCAGCGCGACAGGGGGGTCTTACGAGCAGTACTTC
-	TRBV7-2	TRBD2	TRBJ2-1	CASRERGAFPDEQFF	TGTGCCAGCAGAGAGCGGGGGGCGTTCCCCGATGAGCAGTTCTTC
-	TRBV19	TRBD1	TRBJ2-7	CATRSGQSYEQYF	TGTGCCACTCGATCGGGACAGTCCTACGAGCAGTACTTC
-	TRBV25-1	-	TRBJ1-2	CATKGDDYGYTF	TGTGCCACCAAGGGGGACGACTATGGCTACACCTTC
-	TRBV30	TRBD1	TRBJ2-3	CAWSDHRGDTQYF	TGTGCCTGGAGCGACCACAGGGGGGATACGCAGTATTTT
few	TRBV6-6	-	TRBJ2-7	CASTTTGEQYF	TGTGCCAGCACCACGACCGGGGAGCAGTACTTC
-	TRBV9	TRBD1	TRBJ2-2	CASSVDRGRGELFF	TGTGCCAGCAGCGTAGACAGGGGGCGCGGGGAGCTGTTTTTT
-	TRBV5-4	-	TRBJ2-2	CASSHRGLAGAPEELFF	TGTGCCAGCAGCCACAGGGGGCTAGCGGGGGCCCCGGAGGAGCTGTTTTTT
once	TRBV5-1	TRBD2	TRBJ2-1	CASSLSSGRPNEQFF	TGCGCCAGCAGCTTGAGTAGCGGGAGACCGAATGAGCAGTTCTTC
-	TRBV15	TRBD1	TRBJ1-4	CATSSDPGQGYEKLFF	TGTGCCACCAGCAGTGATCCGGGACAGGGCTATGAAAAACTGTTTTTT
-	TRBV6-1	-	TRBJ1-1	CASSFDRNTEAFF	TGTGCCAGCAGTTTCGACAGAAACACTGAAGCTTTCTTT
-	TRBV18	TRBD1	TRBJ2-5	CASSPRDRGQKTQYF	TGTGCCAGCTCACCCCGGGACAGGGGGCAGAAGACCCAGTACTTC
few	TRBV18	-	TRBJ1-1	CASSFGSGEAFF	TGTGCCAGCTCTTTCGGTTCCGGTGAAGCTTTCTTT
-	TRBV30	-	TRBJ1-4	CAWSVPGSSEKLFF	TGTGCCTGGAGTGTACCCGGGTCAAGTGAAAAACTGTTTTTT
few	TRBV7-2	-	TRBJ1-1	CASSQRTANTEAFF	TGTGCCAGCAGCCAGAGGACAGCCAACACTGAAGCTTTCTTT
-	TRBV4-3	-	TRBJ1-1	CASSQEGLGNTEAFF	TGCGCCAGCAGCCAAGAGGGACTGGGAAACACTGAAGCTTTCTTT
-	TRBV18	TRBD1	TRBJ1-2	CASSPAGTGYDYGYTF	TGTGCCAGCTCACCGGCCGGGACAGGGTATGACTATGGCTACACCTTC
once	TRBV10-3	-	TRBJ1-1	CAISTAQGLTEAFF	TGTGCCATCAGTACGGCTCAGGGGTTGACTGAAGCTTTCTTT
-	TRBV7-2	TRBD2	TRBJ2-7	CASSLTRTSAYEQYF	TGTGCCAGCAGCTTAACGAGGACTAGCGCCTACGAGCAGTACTTC
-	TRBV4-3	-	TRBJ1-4	CASSQGTGGPNEKLFF	TGCGCCAGCAGCCAAGGGACGGGAGGGCCTAATGAAAAACTGTTTTTT
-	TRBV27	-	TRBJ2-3	CASSLGRWGMADTQYF	TGTGCCAGCAGTTTGGGGCGTTGGGGTATGGCAGATACGCAGTATTTT
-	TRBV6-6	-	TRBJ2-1	CASSYGTPGAYNEQFF	TGTGCCAGCAGTTACGGCACACCGGGAGCCTACAATGAGCAGTTCTTC
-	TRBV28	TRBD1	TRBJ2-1	CASGTDDRGTYNEQFF	TGTGCCAGCGGTACAGACGACAGGGGCACCTACAATGAGCAGTTCTTC
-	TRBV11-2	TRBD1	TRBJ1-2	CASSLGQGASYGYTF	TGTGCCAGCAGCTTGGGACAGGGGGCCTCCTATGGCTACACCTTC
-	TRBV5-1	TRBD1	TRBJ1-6	CASSFGQGVYNSPLHF	TGCGCCAGCAGCTTTGGACAGGGGGTCTATAATTCACCCCTCCACTTT
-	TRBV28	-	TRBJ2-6	CASTFDRPSGANVLTF	TGTGCCAGCACCTTCGACAGACCCTCTGGGGCCAACGTCCTGACTTTC
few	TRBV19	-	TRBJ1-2	CASSIVNRVNHGYTF	TGTGCCAGTAGTATAGTAAACAGGGTGAACCATGGCTACACCTTC
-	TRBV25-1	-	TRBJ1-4	CASTRATNEKLFF	TGTGCCAGCACGCGGGCAACTAATGAAAAACTGTTTTTT
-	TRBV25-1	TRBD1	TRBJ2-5	CASRGTGLETQYF	TGTGCCAGCAGGGGGACAGGGTTAGAGACCCAGTACTTC
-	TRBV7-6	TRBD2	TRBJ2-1	CASNPRTSGTYNEQFF	TGTGCCAGCAACCCCCGGACTAGCGGGACCTACAATGAGCAGTTCTTC
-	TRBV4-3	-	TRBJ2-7	CASSQDRDTYEQYF	TGCGCCAGCAGCCAAGACCGGGACACCTACGAGCAGTACTTC
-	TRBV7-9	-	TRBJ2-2	CASSLSRVPSGELFF	TGTGCCAGCAGCTTAAGCCGGGTTCCTTCCGGGGAGCTGTTTTTT
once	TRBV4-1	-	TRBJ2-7	CASSPSLGRTPYEQYF	TGCGCCAGCAGCCCTTCCCTGGGGAGGACGCCCTACGAGCAGTACTTC
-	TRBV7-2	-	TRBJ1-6	CASSLVSSPLHF	TGTGCCAGCAGCTTAGTTAGTTCACCCCTCCACTTT
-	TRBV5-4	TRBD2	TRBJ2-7	CASSLGGGKYEQYF	TGTGCCAGCAGCCTCGGGGGGGGAAAGTACGAGCAGTACTTC
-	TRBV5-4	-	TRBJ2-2	CASSYNQELFF	TGTGCCAGCAGCTACAATCAGGAGCTGTTTTTT